The sequence of this TCR beta chain was determined in a study of blood T cell repertoires in COVID-19. Background on the study: PBMCs, B-cell-depleted T cells, or T cells provided the cDNA or gDNA that made up the material.

Sequencing was performed with immunoSEQ multiplex PCR; in TCRdb, only in-frame clones are kept and a portion is missing. Here the sample spans roughly 84,000 clones, roughly 76% being singletons. Trimming took off 10 bases at V and 9 bases at J, with 19 bases between the two ends. From germline, CDR1 is MDHEN and CDR2 SYDVKM. The CDR3 has 13 residues. Specimen: peripheral blood. This clonotype was obtained from a woman aged 45-65 years with acute or convalescent COVID-19. The genes are TRBV28 and TRBJ1-5; D is unclear. CDR3 protein: CAIRSGVTRPQHF. CDR3 bases: TGTGCCATCCGTTCCGGGGTCACACGGCCCCAGCATTTT.